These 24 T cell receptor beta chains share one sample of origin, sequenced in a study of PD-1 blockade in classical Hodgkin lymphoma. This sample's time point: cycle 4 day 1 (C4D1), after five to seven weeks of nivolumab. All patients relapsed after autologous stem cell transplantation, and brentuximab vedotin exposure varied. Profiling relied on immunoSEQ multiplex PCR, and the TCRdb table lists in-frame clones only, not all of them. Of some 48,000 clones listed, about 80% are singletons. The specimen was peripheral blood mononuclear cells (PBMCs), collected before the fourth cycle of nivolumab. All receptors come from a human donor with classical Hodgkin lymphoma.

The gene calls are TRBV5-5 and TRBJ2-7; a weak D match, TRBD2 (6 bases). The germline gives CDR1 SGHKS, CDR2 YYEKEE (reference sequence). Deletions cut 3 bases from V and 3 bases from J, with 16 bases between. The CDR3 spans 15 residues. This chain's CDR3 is CASSSEGPSYYEQYF. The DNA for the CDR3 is TGTGCCAGCAGCTCGGAGGGGCCGTCATACTACGAGCAGTACTTC. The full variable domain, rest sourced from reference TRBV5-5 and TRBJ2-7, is DAGVTQSPTHLIKTRGQQVTLRCSPISGHKSVSWYQQVLGQGPQFIFQYYEKEERGRGNFPDRFSARQFPNYSSELNVNALLLGDSALYLCASSSEGPSYYEQYFGPGTRLTVT.

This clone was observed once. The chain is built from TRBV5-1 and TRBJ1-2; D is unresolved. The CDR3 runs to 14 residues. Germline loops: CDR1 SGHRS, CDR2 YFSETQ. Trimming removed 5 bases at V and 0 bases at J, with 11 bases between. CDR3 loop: CASSVLGSNYGYTF. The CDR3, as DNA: TGCGCCAGCAGTGTTTTAGGGTCTAACTATGGCTACACCTTC.

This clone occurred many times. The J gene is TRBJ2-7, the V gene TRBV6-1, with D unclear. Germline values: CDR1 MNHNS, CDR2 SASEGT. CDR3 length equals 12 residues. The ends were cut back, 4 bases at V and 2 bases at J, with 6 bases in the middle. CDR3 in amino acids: CASSGVPYEQYF. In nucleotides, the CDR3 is TGTGCCAGCAGTGGGGTACCCTACGAGCAGTACTTC.

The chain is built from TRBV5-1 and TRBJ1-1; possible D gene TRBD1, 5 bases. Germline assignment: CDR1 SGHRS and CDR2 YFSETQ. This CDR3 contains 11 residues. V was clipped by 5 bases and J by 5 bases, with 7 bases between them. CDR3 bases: TGCGCCAGCAGGGGGCAAACTGAAGCTTTCTTT. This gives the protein CASRGQTEAFF.

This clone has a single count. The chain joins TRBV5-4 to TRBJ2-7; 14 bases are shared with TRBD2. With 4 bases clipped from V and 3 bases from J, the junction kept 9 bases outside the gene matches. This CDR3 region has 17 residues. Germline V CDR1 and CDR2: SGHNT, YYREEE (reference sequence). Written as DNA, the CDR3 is TGTGCCAGCAGCGAAGGGACTAGCGGGGGTACTTTCTACGAGCAGTACTTC. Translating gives CASSEGTSGGTFYEQYF.

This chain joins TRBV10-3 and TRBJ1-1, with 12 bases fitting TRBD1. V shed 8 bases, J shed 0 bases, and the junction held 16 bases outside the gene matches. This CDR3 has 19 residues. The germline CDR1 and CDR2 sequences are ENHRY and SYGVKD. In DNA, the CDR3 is TGTGCCATCGGCCGGGACAGGGGGCCCCTGGTGGGCATGAACACTGAAGCTTTCTTT. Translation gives CAIGRDRGPLVGMNTEAFF.

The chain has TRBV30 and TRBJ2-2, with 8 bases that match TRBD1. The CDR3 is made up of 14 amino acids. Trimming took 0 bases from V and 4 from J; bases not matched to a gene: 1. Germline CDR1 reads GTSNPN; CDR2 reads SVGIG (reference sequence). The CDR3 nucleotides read TGTGCCTGGAGTGTTGACAGGGGCACCGGGGAGCTGTTTTTT. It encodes CAWSVDRGTGELFF.

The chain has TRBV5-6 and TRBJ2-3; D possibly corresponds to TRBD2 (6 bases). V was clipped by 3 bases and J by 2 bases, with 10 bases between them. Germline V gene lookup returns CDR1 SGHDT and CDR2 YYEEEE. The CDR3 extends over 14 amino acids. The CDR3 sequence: CASSWGEVTDTQYF. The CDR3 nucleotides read TGTGCCAGCAGCTGGGGGGAGGTCACAGATACGCAGTATTTT. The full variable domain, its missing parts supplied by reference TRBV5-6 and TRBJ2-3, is DAGVTQSPTHLIKTRGQQVTLRCSPKSGHDTVSWYQQALGQGPQFIFQYYEEEERQRGNFPDRFSGHQFPNYSSELNVNALLLGDSALYLCASSWGEVTDTQYFGPGTRLTVL.

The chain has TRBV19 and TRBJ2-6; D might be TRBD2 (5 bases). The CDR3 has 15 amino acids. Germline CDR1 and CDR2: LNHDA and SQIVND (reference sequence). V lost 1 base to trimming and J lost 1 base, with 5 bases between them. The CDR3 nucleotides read TGTGCCAGTAGTATAGGAGGGTCTGGGGCCAACGTCCTGACTTTC. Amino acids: CASSIGGSGANVLTF. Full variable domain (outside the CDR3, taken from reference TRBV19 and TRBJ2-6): DGGITQSPKYLFRKEGQNVTLSCEQNLNHDAMYWYRQDPGQGLRLIYYSQIVNDFQKGDIAEGYSVSREKKESFPLTVTSAQKNPTAFYLCASSIGGSGANVLTFGAGSRLTVL.

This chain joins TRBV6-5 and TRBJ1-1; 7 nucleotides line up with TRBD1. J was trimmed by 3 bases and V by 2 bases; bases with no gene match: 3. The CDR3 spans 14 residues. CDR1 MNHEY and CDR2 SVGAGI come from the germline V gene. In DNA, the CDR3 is TGTGCCAGCAGTTACACCACAGGGGACACTGAAGCTTTCTTT. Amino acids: CASSYTTGDTEAFF.

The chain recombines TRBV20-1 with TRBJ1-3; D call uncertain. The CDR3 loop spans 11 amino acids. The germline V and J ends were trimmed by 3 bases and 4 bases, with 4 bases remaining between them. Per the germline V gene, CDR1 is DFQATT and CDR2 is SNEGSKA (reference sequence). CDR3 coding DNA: TGCAGTGCTAGTCGGGGAAACACCATATATTTT. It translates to CSASRGNTIYF.

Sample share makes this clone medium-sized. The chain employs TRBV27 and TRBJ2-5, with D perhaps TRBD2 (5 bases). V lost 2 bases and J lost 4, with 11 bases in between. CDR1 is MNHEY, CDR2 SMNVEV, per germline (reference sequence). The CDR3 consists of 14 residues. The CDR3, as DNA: TGTGCCAGCAGTTTAGGGCTAGAGGGAGAGACCCAGTACTTC. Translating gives CASSLGLEGETQYF.

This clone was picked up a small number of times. The CDR3 loop is CASSNGQGNTIYF. DNA of the CDR3: TGTGCCAGCAGTAATGGACAGGGAAACACCATATATTTT. The V call is TRBV6-1, the J call TRBJ1-3, with a tentative D call TRBD1 (6 bases). Germline loops: CDR1 MNHNS, CDR2 SASEGT. There are 13 residues in the CDR3. The germline V and J ends were trimmed by 5 bases and 4 bases, with 9 bases remaining between them.

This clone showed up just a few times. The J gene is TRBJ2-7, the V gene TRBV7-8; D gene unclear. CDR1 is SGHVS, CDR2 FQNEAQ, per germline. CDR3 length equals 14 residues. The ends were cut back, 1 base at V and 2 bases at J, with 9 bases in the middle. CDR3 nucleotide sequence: TGTGCCAGCAGCTTAGGGCCAGCAGCCTACGAGCAGTACTTC. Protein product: CASSLGPAAYEQYF.

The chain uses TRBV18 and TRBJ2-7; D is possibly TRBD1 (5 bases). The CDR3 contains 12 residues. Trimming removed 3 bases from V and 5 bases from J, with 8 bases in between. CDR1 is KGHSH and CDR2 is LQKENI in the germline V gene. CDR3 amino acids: CASSPQQDEQYF. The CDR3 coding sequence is TGTGCCAGCTCACCGCAACAGGACGAGCAGTACTTC.

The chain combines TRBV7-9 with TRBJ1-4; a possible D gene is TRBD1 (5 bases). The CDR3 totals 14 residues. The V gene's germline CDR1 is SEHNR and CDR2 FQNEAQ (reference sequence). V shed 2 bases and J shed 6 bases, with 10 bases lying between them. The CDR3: CASSLWGRDEKLFF. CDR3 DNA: TGTGCCAGCAGCTTATGGGGGAGAGATGAAAAACTGTTTTTT.

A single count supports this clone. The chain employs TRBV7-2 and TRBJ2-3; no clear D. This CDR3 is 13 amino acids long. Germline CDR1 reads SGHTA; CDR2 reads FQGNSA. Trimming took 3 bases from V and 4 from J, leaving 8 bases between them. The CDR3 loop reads CASSFVGADTQYF. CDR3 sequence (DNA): TGTGCCAGCAGCTTCGTAGGAGCAGATACGCAGTATTTT. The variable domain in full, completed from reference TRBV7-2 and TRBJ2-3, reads GAGVSQSPSNKVTEKGKDVELRCDPISGHTALYWYRQSLGQGLEFLIYFQGNSAPDKSGLPSDRFSAERTGGSVSTLTIQRTQQEDSAVYLCASSFVGADTQYFGPGTRLTVL.

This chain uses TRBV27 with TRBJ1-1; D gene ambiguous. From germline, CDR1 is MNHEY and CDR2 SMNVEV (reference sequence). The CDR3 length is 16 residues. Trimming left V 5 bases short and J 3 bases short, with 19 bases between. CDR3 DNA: TGTGCCAGCAGTCCTGGGAGAAACCCCCAACACACTGAAGCTTTCTTT. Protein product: CASSPGRNPQHTEAFF.

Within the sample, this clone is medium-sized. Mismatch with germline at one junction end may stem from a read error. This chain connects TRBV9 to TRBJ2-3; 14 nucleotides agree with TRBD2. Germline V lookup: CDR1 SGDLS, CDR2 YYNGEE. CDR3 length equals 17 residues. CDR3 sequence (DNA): TGTGCCAGCAGCATCCGCGGACTAGCGGGGGGCCCTAGCGAACTCTCTTTT. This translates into CASSIRGLAGGPSELSF.

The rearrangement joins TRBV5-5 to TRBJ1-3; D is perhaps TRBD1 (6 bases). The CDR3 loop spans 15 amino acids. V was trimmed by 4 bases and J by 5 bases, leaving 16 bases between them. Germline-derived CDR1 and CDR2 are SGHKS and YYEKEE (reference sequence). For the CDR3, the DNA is TGTGCCAGCAGCGCCCTGGGCAGGGGTAGAAACACCATATATTTT. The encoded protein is CASSALGRGRNTIYF.

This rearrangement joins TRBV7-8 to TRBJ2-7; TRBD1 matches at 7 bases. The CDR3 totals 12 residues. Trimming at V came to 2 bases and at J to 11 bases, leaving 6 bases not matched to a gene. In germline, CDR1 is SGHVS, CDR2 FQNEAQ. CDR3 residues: CASSLHRGKEYF. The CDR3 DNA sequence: TGTGCCAGCAGCTTACACAGGGGTAAAGAGTACTTC.

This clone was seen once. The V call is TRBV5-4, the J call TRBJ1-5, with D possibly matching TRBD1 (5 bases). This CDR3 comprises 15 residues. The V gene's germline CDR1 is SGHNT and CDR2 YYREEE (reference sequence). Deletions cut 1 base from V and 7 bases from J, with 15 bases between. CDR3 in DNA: TGTGCCAGCAGCTTGTACGGGGCGCGCGAACAGCCCCAGCATTTT. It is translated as CASSLYGAREQPQHF.

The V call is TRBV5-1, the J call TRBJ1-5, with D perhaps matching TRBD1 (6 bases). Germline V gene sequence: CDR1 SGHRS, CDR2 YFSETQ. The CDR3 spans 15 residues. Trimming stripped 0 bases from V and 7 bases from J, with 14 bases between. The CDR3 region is CASSLGVSGEQPQHF. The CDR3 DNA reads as TGCGCCAGCAGCTTGGGTGTGTCAGGGGAACAGCCCCAGCATTTT.

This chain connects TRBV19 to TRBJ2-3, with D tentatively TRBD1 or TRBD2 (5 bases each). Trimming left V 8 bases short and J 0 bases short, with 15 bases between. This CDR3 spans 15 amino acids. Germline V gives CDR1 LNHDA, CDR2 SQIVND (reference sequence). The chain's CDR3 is CASLAGGVSTDTQYF. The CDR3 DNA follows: TGTGCCAGTCTAGCTGGGGGAGTGAGCACAGATACGCAGTATTTT.